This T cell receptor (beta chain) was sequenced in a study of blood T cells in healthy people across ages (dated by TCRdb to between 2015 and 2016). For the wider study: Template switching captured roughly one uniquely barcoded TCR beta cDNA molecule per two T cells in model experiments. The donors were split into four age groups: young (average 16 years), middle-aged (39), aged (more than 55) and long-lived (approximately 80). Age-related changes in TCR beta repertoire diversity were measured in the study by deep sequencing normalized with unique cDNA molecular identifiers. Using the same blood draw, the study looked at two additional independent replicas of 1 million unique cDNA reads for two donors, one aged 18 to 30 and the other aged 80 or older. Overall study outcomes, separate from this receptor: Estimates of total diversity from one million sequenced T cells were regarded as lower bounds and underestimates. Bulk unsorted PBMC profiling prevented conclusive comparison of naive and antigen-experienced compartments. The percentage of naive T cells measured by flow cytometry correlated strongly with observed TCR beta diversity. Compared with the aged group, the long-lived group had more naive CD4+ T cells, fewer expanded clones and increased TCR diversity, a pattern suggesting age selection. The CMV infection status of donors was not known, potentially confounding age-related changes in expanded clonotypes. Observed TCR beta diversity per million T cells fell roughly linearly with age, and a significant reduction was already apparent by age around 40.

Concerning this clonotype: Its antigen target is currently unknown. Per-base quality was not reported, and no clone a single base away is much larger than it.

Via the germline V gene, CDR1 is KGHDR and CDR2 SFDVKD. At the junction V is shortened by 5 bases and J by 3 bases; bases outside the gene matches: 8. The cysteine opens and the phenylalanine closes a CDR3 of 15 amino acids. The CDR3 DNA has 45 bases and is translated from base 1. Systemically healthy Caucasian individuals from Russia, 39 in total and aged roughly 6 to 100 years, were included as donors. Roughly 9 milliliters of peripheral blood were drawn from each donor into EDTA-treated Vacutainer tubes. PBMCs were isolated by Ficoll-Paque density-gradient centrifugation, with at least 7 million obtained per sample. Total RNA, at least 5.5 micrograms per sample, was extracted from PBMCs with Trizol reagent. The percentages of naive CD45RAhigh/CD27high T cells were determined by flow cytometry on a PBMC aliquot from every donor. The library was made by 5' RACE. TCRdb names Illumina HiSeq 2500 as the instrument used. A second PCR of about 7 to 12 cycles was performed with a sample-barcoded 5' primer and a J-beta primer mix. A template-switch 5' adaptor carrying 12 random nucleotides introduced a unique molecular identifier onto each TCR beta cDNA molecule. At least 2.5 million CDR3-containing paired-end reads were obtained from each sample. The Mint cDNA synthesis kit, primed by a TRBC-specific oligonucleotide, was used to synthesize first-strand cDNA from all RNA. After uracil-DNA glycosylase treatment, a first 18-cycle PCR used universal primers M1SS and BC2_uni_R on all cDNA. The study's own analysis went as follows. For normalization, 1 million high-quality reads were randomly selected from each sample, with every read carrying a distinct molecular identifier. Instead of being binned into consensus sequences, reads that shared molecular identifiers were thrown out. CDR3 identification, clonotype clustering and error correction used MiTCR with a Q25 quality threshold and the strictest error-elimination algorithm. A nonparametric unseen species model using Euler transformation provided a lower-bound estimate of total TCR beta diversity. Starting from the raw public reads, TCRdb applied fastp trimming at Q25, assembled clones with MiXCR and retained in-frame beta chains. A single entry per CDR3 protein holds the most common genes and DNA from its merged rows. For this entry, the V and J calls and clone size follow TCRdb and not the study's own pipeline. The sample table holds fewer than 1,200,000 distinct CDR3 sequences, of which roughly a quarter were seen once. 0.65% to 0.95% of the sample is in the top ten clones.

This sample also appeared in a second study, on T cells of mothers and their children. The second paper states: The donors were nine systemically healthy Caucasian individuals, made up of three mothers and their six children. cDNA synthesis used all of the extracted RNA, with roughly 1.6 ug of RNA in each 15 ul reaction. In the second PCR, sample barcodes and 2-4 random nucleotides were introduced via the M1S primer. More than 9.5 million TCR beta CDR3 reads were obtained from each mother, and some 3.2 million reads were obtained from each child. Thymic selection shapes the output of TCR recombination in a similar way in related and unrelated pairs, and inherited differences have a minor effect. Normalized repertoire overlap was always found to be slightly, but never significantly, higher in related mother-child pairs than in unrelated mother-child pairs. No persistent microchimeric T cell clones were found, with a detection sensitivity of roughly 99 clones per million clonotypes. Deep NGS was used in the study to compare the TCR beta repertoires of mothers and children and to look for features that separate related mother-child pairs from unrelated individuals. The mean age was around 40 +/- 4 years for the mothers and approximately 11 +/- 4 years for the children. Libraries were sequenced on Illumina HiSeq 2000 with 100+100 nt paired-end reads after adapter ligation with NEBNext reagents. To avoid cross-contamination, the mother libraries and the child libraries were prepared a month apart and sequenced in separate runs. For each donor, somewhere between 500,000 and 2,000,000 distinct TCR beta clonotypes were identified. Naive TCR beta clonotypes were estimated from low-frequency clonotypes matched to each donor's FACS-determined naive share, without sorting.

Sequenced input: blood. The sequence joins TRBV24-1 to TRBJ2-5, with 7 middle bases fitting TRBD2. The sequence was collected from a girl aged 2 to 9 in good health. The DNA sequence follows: TGTGCCACCAGTGGGGGAGGGCTGATAAAAGAGACCCAGTACTTC. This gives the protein CATSGGGLIKETQYF.